Below are 9 T cell receptor beta chains sequenced from a single sample in a study of identical twins. In TCRdb, the 5' RACE reads were re-called with MiXCR into one record per CDR3 protein. The sample lists 450,000 to 600,000 distinct CDR3 sequences; more than 20% were seen once. Another study also made use of these data, one on yellow fever vaccine responses in identical twins.

The sequencing input was CD4+ T cells sorted from blood. Receptor source: a woman younger than 35 in good health.

This clonotype is a singleton in its sample. The rearrangement joins TRBV28 to TRBJ2-3; D is ambiguous. The CDR3 spans 15 residues. The germline CDR1 and CDR2 sequences are MDHEN and SYDVKM. Trimming shortened V by 8 bases and J by 2 bases, and 17 bases separated the two germline ends. CDR3 DNA: TGTGCCAGCGGCCCCATGCACCCTTTCACAGATACGCAGTATTTT. It translates to CASGPMHPFTDTQYF.

This clonotype was detected ten times or more. CDR3 sequence reads: CAISEGSSGPGYEQYF. The DNA of the CDR3 is TGTGCCATCAGTGAAGGCTCGTCGGGCCCTGGGTACGAGCAGTACTTC. The chain joins TRBV10-3 to TRBJ2-7; no clear D gene. Trimming cost V 3 bases and J 4 bases, with 19 bases left between them. This CDR3 has 16 amino acids. Germline values: CDR1 ENHRY, CDR2 SYGVKD.

The V and J genes are TRBV10-3 and TRBJ2-5; TRBD1 matches 10 bases. The CDR3 totals 15 residues. CDR1 is ENHRY and CDR2 is SYGVKD in the germline V gene. The ends lost 6 bases at V and 2 bases at J; junction bases unmatched: 6. The DNA for the CDR3 is TGTGCCATCAGACCGGGACAGGGGAATCAAGAGACCCAGTACTTC. Its translation is CAIRPGQGNQETQYF.

The V call is TRBV10-2, the J call TRBJ1-1, with TRBD1 identical over 7 bases. CDR1 is WSHSY and CDR2 is SAAADI in the germline V gene. The CDR3 contains 15 residues. Trimming took 4 bases from V and 1 from J; bases not matched to a gene: 6. This chain's CDR3 is CASSGGTATNTEAFF. The DNA of the CDR3 is TGCGCCAGCAGTGGTGGGACAGCTACGAACACTGAAGCTTTCTTT.

This clonotype has only a few counts. The V gene is TRBV10-3, the J gene TRBJ1-5; D not resolved. This CDR3 spans 12 amino acids. Germline-derived CDR1 and CDR2 are ENHRY and SYGVKD. V lost 2 bases and J lost 6, with 5 bases in between. CDR3: CAISEGFQPQHF. For the CDR3, the DNA is TGTGCCATCAGTGAGGGGTTTCAGCCCCAGCATTTT.

This clonotype has just a few counts. This rearrangement joins TRBV6-1 to TRBJ2-3; 7 bases are a match to TRBD2. Per the germline V gene, CDR1 is MNHNS and CDR2 is SASEGT. Trimming removed 3 bases from V and 0 bases from J; junction bases left unmatched: 6. This CDR3 has 16 amino acids. The CDR3 is CASSDPRELSTDTQYF. CDR3 in DNA: TGTGCCAGCAGTGACCCGCGGGAGCTCAGCACAGATACGCAGTATTTT.

This clonotype has just a few counts. This chain uses TRBV5-6 with TRBJ2-5, with D possibly being TRBD1 (5 bases). Germline V gene sequence: CDR1 SGHDT, CDR2 YYEEEE. This CDR3 contains 13 residues. Deletions cut 7 bases from V and 4 bases from J, with 14 bases between. The CDR3 nucleotides are TGTGCCAGCGGCAACAGGAATATAGAGACCCAGTACTTC. It translates to CASGNRNIETQYF.

The chain couples TRBV25-1 to TRBJ2-1; TRBD2 is a possible D gene (5 bases). The V gene's germline CDR1 is MGHDK and CDR2 SYGVNS. V was shortened by 3 bases and J by 6 bases, with 15 bases between the two germline ends. The CDR3 has 15 amino acids. The CDR3 DNA follows: TGTGCCAGCAGTGATCGGTCCGAAGGAGGCAATGAGCAGTTCTTC. Residues: CASSDRSEGGNEQFF.

In its sample, this clonotype was seen a few times. The chain couples TRBV4-1 to TRBJ2-7; D ambiguous. There are 13 residues in the CDR3. CDR1 is MGHRA and CDR2 is YSYEKL in the germline V gene. Trimming shortened V by 2 bases and J by 6 bases, and 11 bases separated the two germline ends. Here the CDR3 DNA reads TGCGCCAGCAGCCAATTGGTAGGGATCGAGCAGTACTTC. Translated, it gives CASSQLVGIEQYF.